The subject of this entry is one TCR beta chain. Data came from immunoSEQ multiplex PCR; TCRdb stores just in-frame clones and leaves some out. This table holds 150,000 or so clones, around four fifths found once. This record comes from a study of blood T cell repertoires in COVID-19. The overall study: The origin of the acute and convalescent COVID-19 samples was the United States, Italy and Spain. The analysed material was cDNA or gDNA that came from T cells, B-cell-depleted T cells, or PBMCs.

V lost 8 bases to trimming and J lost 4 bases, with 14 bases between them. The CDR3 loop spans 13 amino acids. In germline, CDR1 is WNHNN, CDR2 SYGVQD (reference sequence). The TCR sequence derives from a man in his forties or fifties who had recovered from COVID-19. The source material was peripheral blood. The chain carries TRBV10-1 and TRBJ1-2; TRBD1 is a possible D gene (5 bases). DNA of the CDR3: TGCGCCAGCTCAGGGTGGTCGGCCTATGGCTACACCTTC. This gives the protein CASSGWSAYGYTF.